Given below is one T cell receptor (beta chain) in context. Its antigen is as yet unknown. Naive CD4+ cells had CD25+ Tregs removed. Full-length variable regions came from constant-region reverse primers plus semi-nested Nested Universal Primer A PCR. TCRdb re-analysed the 5' RACE reads in MiXCR, keeping a single row per CDR3 protein. In the table there are 53,000 or so distinct CDR3 sequences, approximately 24% of which are singletons. General study results and limits: Whole repertoires were not studied in the larger cohort, only one V-J beta rearrangement. Tumor memory CD4+ T cell TCR gene usage was found to cluster with blood and lymph node memory CD4+ cells and with lymph node naive CD4+ cells.

This clonotype was sampled from a female donor with breast cancer. The specimen sequenced was tumor-infiltrating naive CD4+ T cells sorted from the breast tumor. Subset described: naive CD4+ T cells, CD4+CD45RA+CD25-.

In DNA, the CDR3 is TGCAGCGTTGCTGAGGAGACCCAGTACTTC. The encoded protein is CSVAEETQYF. The rearrangement uses TRBV29-1 and TRBJ2-5, with D unclear. V was pared by 4 bases and J by 5 bases, with 5 bases between. This CDR3 has 10 amino acids. Per the germline V gene, CDR1 is SQVTM and CDR2 is ANQGSEA.